These 11 T cell receptor beta chains share one sample of origin, sequenced in a study of response to subunit inactivated influenza vaccine. TCRdb processed the RT-PCR reads anew with MiXCR; each CDR3 protein has one entry. Of about 540,000 distinct CDR3 sequences listed, approximately 20% are singletons. These records were also assigned to another study, of T cells expressing NK-cell markers. As that study records: The TCR beta cDNA came from 5'RACE template switching with UMIs.

This specimen was CD4+ T cells sorted from PBMCs, taken approximately 12 days after vaccination. The source of these receptors is a man aged 45-65 years who received an inactivated influenza vaccine.

This clonotype has just a few counts. The chain carries TRBV28 and TRBJ1-1; tentative D call: TRBD1 (5 bases). The CDR3 is 14 residues long. The ends were cut back, 7 bases at V and 4 bases at J, with 16 bases in the middle. The germline CDR1 and CDR2 sequences are MDHEN and SYDVKM. As DNA, the CDR3 is TGTGCCAGCATCGTCCTTACAGGAGGCACTGAAGCTTTCTTT. As protein: CASIVLTGGTEAFF. Full variable domain (remainder filled in from reference TRBV28 and TRBJ1-1): DVKVTQSSRYLVKRTGEKVFLECVQDMDHENMFWYRQDPGLGLRLIYFSYDVKMKEKGDIPEGYSVSREKKERFSLILESASTNQTSMYLCASIVLTGGTEAFFGQGTRLTVV.

The chain joins TRBV24-1 to TRBJ1-5; TRBD1 is a possible D gene (5 bases). Germline lookup yields CDR1 KGHDR and CDR2 SFDVKD. V lost 6 bases to trimming and J lost 6 bases, with 8 bases between them. The CDR3 sequence is 12 residues long. CDR3 in amino acids: CATSWGGQPQHF. The CDR3 DNA reads as TGTGCCACCAGTTGGGGGGGTCAGCCCCAGCATTTT.

The V call is TRBV5-5, the J call TRBJ2-1, with 8 bases lining up with TRBD2. In germline, CDR1 is SGHKS, CDR2 YYEKEE (reference sequence). This CDR3 is 16 amino acids long. Trimming took 0 bases from V and 3 from J; bases not matched to a gene: 5. DNA of the CDR3: TGTGCCAGCAGCTTGGCCGGGACTAGGAACTACAATGAGCAGTTCTTC. Translated, it gives CASSLAGTRNYNEQFF. Full variable domain (missing parts from reference TRBV5-5 and TRBJ2-1): DAGVTQSPTHLIKTRGQQVTLRCSPISGHKSVSWYQQVLGQGPQFIFQYYEKEERGRGNFPDRFSARQFPNYSSELNVNALLLGDSALYLCASSLAGTRNYNEQFFGPGTRLTVL.

Only a few counts were recorded for this clonotype. The V gene is TRBV6-2 or TRBV6-3, the J gene TRBJ2-2; D call uncertain. Trimming shortened V by 6 bases and J by 5 bases, and 13 bases separated the two germline ends. Germline lookup yields CDR1 MNHEY and CDR2 SVGEGT. CDR3 size: 14 residues. The CDR3 protein is CASSKAARTGELFF. DNA of the CDR3: TGTGCCAGCAGCAAAGCCGCGCGGACCGGGGAGCTGTTTTTT.

This clonotype was seen many times. V gene TRBV5-1 combines with J gene TRBJ1-1; possible D gene TRBD1, 5 bases. CDR1 is SGHRS, CDR2 YFSETQ, per germline. This CDR3 is built from 15 residues. Trimming removed 4 bases from V and 4 bases from J, with 17 bases in between. CDR3 bases: TGCGCCAGCAGCAGTCCAACCGGGGCTACCACTGAAGCTTTCTTT. Residues: CASSSPTGATTEAFF. Based on the CDR3 plus reference TRBV5-1 and TRBJ1-1, the full variable domain is KAGVTQTPRYLIKTRGQQVTLSCSPISGHRSVSWYQQTPGQGLQFLFEYFSETQRNKGNFPGRFSGRQFSNSRSEMNVSTLELGDSALYLCASSSPTGATTEAFFGQGTRLTVV.

This clonotype was found a few times. The CDR3 here is CASSKGSGELFF. The DNA for the CDR3 is TGTGCCAGCAGCAAAGGTAGCGGGGAGCTGTTTTTT. The chain uses TRBV12-3 or TRBV12-4 and TRBJ2-2; no reliable D call. The CDR3 spans 12 residues. The V and J ends lost 6 bases and 7 bases respectively, with 9 bases between them.

The rearrangement joins TRBV6-2 or TRBV6-3 to TRBJ2-3, with 13 bases fitting TRBD2. The J segment lost 2 bases and the V segment lost 4 bases, leaving 6 bases of the junction unmatched. Germline V gene lookup returns CDR1 MNHEY and CDR2 SVGEGT. This CDR3 has 17 residues. The CDR3 nucleotides are TGTGCCAGCAGTTCCGAGACTAGCGGGGGGCTCACAGATACGCAGTATTTT. It translates to CASSSETSGGLTDTQYF.

V usage is TRBV7-2 and J usage is TRBJ2-2; D not certain. Trimming took 6 bases from V and 6 from J, leaving 14 bases between them. CDR3 length: 14 residues. Germline loops: CDR1 SGHTA, CDR2 FQGNSA. CDR3 DNA sequence: TGTGCCAGCAGGCCCGGCCGCACCTCCGGGGAGCTGTTTTTT. The encoded protein is CASRPGRTSGELFF.

This clonotype came up a few times. This rearrangement joins TRBV20-1 to TRBJ1-1, with D uncertain. The V end lost 4 bases, the J end lost 4 bases, and 1 base lay between the germline ends. Germline V gives CDR1 DFQATT, CDR2 SNEGSKA (reference sequence). The CDR3 is 9 residues long. The CDR3 region is CSAITEAFF. As DNA, the CDR3 is TGCAGTGCTATCACTGAAGCTTTCTTT.

J is TRBJ1-1 and V is TRBV19; TRBD1 might be the D (6 bases). In germline, CDR1 is LNHDA, CDR2 SQIVND (reference sequence). CDR3 length: 16 amino acids. The ends were cut back, 6 bases at V and 0 bases at J, with 17 bases in the middle. CDR3 coding DNA: TGTGCCAGTAGCCGGGGGTCGGGGGCGGTGAACACTGAAGCTTTCTTT. As protein: CASSRGSGAVNTEAFF.

This clonotype was counted between two and nine times. The V and J genes are TRBV19 and TRBJ2-7; TRBD1 matches 9 bases. Germline CDR1 reads LNHDA; CDR2 reads SQIVND (reference sequence). The ends lost 10 bases at V and 2 bases at J; junction bases unmatched: 9. The CDR3 contains 14 residues. The CDR3 spells CATRPDRGAYEQYF. The CDR3 nucleotides read TGTGCCACCCGGCCGGACAGGGGAGCCTACGAGCAGTACTTC.